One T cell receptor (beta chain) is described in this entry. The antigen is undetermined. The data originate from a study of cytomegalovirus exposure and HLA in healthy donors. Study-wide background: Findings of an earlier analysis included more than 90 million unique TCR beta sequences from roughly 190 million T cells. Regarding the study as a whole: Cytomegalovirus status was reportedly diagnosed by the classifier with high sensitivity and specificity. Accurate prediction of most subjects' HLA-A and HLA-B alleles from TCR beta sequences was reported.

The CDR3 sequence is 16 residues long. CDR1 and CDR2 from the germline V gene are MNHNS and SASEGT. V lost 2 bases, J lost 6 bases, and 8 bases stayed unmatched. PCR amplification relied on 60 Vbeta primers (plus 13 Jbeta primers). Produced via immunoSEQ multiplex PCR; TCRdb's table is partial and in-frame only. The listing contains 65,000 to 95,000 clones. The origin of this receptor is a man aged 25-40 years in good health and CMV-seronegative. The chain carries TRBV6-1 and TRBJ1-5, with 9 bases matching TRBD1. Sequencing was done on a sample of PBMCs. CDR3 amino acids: CASSEWGQGPIQPQHF. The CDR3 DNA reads TGTGCCAGCAGTGAATGGGGACAGGGCCCCATTCAGCCCCAGCATTTT.